Sequencing of this T cell receptor beta chain was carried out in a study of cytomegalovirus exposure and HLA in healthy donors. Study-level findings and limits: A few CMV-associated chains proved CMV antigen-specific in vitro. Later analysis demonstrated an association between a missense DCLRE1C variant and TCR beta V- and J-gene trimming.

The CDR3 is made up of 16 amino acids. V was trimmed by 6 bases and J by 4 bases, leaving 19 bases between them. CDR1 KGHSH and CDR2 LQKENI come from the germline V gene. Concerning this clone itself: As yet, its antigen is unknown.

A multiplex PCR was run with 60 Vbeta primers and 13 Jbeta primers. Sequencing used immunoSEQ multiplex PCR; TCRdb keeps in-frame clones, though not all of them. The data show around 120,000 clones, about three quarters seen once. This rearrangement joins TRBV18 to TRBJ1-3; D unclear. The receptor was isolated from a man in his sixties in good health and CMV-seropositive. Material for sequencing was PBMCs. The CDR3 DNA is TGTGCCAGCTCCCAACCCGGCAGTGCGGAAGGAAACACCATATATTTT. It codes for CASSQPGSAEGNTIYF. Based on the CDR3 plus reference TRBV18 and TRBJ1-3, the full variable domain is NAGVMQNPRHLVRRRGQEARLRCSPMKGHSHVYWYRQLPEEGLKFMVYLQKENIIDESGMPKERFSAEFPKEGPSILRIQQVVRGDSAAYFCASSQPGSAEGNTIYFGEGSWLTVV.